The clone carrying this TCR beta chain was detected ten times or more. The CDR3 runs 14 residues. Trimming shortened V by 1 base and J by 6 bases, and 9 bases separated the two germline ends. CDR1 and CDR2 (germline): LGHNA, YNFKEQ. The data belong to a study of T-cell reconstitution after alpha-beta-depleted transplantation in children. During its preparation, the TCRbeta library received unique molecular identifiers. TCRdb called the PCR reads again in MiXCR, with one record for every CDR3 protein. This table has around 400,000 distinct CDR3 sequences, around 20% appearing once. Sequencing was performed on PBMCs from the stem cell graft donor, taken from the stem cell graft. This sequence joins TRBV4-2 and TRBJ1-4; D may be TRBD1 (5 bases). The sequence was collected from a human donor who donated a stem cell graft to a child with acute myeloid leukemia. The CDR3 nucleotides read TGTGCCAGCAGCCAAGGGGGGTCAGATGAAAAACTGTTTTTT. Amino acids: CASSQGGSDEKLFF.